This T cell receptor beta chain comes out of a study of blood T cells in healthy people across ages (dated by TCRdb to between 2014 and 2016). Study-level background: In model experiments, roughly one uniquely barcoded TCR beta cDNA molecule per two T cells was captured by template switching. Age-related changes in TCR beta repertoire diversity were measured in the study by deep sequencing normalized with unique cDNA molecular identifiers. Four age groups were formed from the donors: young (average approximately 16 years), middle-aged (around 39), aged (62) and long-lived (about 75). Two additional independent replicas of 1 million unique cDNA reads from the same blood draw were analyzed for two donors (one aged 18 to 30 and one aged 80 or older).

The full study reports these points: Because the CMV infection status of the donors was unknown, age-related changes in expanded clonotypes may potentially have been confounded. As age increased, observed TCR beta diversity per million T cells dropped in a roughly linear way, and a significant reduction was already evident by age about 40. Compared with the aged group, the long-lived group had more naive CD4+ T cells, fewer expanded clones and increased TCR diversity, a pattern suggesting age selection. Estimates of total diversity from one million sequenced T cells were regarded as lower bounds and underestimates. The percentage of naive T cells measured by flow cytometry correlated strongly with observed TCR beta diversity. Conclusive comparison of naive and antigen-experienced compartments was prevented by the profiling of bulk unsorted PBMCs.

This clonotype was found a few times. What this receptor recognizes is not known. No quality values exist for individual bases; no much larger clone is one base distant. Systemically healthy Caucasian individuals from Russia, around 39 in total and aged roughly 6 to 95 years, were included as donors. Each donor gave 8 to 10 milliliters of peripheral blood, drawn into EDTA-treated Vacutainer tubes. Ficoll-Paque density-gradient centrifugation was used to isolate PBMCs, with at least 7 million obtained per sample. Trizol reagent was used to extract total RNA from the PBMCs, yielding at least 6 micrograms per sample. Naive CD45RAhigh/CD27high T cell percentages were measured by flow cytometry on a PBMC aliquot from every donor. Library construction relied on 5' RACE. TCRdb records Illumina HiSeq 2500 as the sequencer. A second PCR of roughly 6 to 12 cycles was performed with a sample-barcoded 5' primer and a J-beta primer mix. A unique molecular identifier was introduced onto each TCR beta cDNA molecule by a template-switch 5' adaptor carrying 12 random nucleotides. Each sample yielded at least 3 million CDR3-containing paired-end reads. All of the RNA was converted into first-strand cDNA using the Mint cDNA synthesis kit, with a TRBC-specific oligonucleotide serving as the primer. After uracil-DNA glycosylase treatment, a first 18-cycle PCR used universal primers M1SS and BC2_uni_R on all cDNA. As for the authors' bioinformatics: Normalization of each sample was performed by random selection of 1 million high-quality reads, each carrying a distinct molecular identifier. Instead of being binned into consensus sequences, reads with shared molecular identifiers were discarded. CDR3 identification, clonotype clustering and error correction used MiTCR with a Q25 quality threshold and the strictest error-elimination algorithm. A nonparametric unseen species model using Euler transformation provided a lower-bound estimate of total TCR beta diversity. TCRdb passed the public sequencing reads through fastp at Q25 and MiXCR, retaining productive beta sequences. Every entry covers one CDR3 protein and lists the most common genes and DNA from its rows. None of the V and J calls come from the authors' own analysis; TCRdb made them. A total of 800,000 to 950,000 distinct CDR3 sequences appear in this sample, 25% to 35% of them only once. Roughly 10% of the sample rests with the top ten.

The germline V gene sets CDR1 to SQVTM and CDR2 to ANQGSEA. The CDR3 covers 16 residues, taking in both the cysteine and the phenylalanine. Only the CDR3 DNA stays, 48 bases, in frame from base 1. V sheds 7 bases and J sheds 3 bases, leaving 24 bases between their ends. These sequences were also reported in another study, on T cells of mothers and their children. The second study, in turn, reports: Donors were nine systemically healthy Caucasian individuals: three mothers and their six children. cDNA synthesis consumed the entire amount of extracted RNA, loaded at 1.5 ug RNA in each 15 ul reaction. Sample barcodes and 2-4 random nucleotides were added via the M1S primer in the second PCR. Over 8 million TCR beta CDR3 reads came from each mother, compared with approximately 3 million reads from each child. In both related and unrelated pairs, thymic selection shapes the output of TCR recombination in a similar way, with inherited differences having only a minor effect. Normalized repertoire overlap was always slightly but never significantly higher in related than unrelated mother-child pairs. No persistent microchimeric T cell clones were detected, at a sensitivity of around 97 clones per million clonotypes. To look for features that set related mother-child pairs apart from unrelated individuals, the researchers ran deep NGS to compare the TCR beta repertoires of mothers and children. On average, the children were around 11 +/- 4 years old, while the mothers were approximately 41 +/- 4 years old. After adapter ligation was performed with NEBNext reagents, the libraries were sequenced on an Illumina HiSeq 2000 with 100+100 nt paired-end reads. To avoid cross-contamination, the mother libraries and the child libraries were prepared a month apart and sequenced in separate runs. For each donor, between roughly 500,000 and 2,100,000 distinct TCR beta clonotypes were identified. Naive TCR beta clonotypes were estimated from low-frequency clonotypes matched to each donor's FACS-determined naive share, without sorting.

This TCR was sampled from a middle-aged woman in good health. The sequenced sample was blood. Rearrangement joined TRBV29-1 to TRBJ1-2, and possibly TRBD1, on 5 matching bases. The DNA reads TGCAGCGCCGGAGCCGGGGATGCGGGGGTTTACTATGGCTACACCTTC. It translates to CSAGAGDAGVYYGYTF.